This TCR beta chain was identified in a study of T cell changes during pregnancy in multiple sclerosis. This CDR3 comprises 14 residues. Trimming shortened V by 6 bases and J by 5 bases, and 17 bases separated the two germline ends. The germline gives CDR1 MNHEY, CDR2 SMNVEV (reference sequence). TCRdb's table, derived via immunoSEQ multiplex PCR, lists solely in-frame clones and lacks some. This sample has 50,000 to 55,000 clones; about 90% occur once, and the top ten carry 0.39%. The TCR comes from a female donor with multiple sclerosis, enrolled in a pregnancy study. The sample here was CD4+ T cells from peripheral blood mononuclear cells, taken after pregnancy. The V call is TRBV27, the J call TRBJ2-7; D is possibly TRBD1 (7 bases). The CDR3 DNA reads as TGTGCCAGCAGGCTTCAGGGGGGTGCGGACGAGCAGTACTTC. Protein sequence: CASRLQGGADEQYF.